The source of this T cell receptor (beta chain) is a study of blood T cell repertoires in COVID-19. Sequencing used immunoSEQ multiplex PCR; TCRdb keeps in-frame clones, though not all of them. The profile shows 250,000 to 300,000 clones, 70% to 90% of them singletons. This TCR came from a woman aged 25 to 39 with COVID-19, enrolled during active disease. Sample: peripheral blood.

The CDR3 region is CASSLSGDLYNEQFF. CDR3 coding DNA: TGTGCCAGCAGTTTAAGCGGGGACCTCTACAATGAGCAGTTCTTC. The gene calls are TRBV27 and TRBJ2-1; 7 positions agree with TRBD2. Germline values: CDR1 MNHEY, CDR2 SMNVEV (reference sequence). This CDR3 has 15 amino acids. J gave up 3 bases and V 2 bases, and 4 bases lay outside the gene matches.